This TCR beta chain was sequenced in a study of blood T cell repertoires in COVID-19 (TCRdb year 2020). Turning to the overall study: Samples from collaborators originated in the United States, Italy and Spain and spanned both the acute and convalescent phases of COVID-19. A de-identified subject ID, COVID-19 status, age in years and sex were almost always included in the sample metadata. The material from the prospective study consisted of cDNA or gDNA derived from T cells, B-cell-depleted T cells, or PBMCs. Samples came from the ongoing ImmuneRACE study (first 160 participants) plus 1,254 subjects from 6 global collaborators. Subjects who had been exposed to COVID-19, were actively infected with it, or had recovered from it provided the deeply sampled blood TCRbeta repertoires that made up the dataset. HLA class I and class II types, where available, came from metadata supplied by the sample provider rather than from assay-based typing. The repertoires were made available in a free public database intended to serve as a resource for research on the immune response to SARS-CoV-2.

CDR1 MGHRA and CDR2 YSYEKL are derived from the germline V gene. Its CDR3 holds 18 amino acids, cysteine through phenylalanine. Left in the record is the CDR3 DNA by itself, 54 bases read in frame from the first base. Trimming takes 0 bases off V and 4 bases off J; junction bases not matched to a gene: 9. Each collaborating institution followed its own protocols to collect whole blood in K2EDTA tubes. Collaborator samples were shipped for TCRbeta analysis as frozen whole blood, isolated PBMCs, or DNA extracted from either sample type. Broad study findings and their caveats: Clinical and demographic metadata were provided uncurated, with the amount varying by source and participant.

The immunoSEQ Assay, a bias-controlled multiplex PCR, was used to amplify TCRbeta CDR3 regions from genomic DNA. The study's processing was this. The number of nucleated cells in each sample was estimated from the amplification of reference gene primers within the assay. Sequence reads were collapsed and filtered to measure the absolute abundance of every unique TCRbeta CDR3 rearrangement. Productive Simpson clonality was computed per sample as the square root of Simpson's diversity index over productive rearrangements. TCRdb retrieved this table from immuneACCESS and kept in-frame rearrangements only. Not all clones are present; in checked studies, unresolved V genes account for under half, and no reason is known for the remainder. The DNA gave D and trimming, while V, J and clone size come from that table. The sample has 150,000 to 200,000 clones on record, 90% of them singletons. The ten largest make up around 17% of the sample.

This clone has a handful of counts. Its specific antigen is unknown. No quality values exist for individual bases; no much larger clone is one base distant. The clonotype originates from a man between 60 and 70 years old with active or convalescent COVID-19. Sequencing input: peripheral blood. Recombination connected TRBV4-1 to TRBJ1-3; 10 bases in the middle match TRBD1. The CDR3 in this case is CASSQDGLTGGMGNTIYF. The DNA sequence follows: TGCGCCAGCAGCCAAGATGGCTTGACAGGGGGCATGGGAAACACCATATATTTT.